The 30 T cell receptor beta chains reported below all come from one sample, sequenced in a study of early T cells in non-severe SARS-CoV-2 infection. TCRdb processed the 5' RACE reads anew with MiXCR; each CDR3 protein has one entry. The sample shows about 20,000 distinct CDR3 sequences, around 5.8% of them seen only once. Source: whole blood, taken at baseline. The receptor set was obtained from an adult who was a healthcare worker with PCR-confirmed SARS-CoV-2 infection or an uninfected control (not recorded which).

By share of the sample, this clonotype is medium-sized. The chain combines TRBV7-2 with TRBJ1-3; D not certain. Germline V gene data show CDR1 as SGHTA and CDR2 as FQGNSA. CDR3 length: 16 amino acids. V was pared by 2 bases and J by 0 bases, with 11 bases between. The CDR3 sequence: CASSLTSFGSGNTIYF. The DNA of the CDR3 is TGTGCCAGCAGCTTAACGTCTTTTGGCTCTGGAAACACCATATATTTT.

This chain links TRBV19 with TRBJ1-5; D is possibly TRBD1 (5 bases). Germline CDR1 reads LNHDA; CDR2 reads SQIVND (reference sequence). V was clipped by 4 bases and J by 2 bases, with 9 bases between them. This CDR3 is 14 amino acids long. CDR3: CASSTRVGNQPQHF. The CDR3 region has the DNA TGTGCCAGTAGTACCAGGGTTGGCAATCAGCCCCAGCATTTT.

This clonotype was recorded at least ten times. J is TRBJ2-1 and V is TRBV29-1; tentatively, D is TRBD2 (7 bases). Germline loops: CDR1 SQVTM, CDR2 ANQGSEA. The germline V and J ends were trimmed by 1 base and 8 bases, with 18 bases remaining between them. The CDR3 extends over 15 amino acids. The CDR3 spells CSVEAPEGGPYEQFF. DNA for the CDR3: TGCAGCGTTGAAGCACCGGAGGGGGGGCCCTATGAGCAGTTCTTC.

This clonotype has a handful of counts. V gene TRBV29-1 combines with J gene TRBJ1-3; D gene uncertain. The length of the CDR3 is 13 residues. The V end lost 1 base, the J end lost 2 bases, and 6 bases lay between the germline ends. Germline V gene sequence: CDR1 SQVTM, CDR2 ANQGSEA. CDR3 amino acids: CSVEVATGNTIYF. The DNA for the CDR3 is TGCAGCGTTGAAGTGGCTACTGGAAACACCATATATTTT.

This clonotype is medium-sized (0.01 to 0.1%). The chain uses TRBV19 and TRBJ2-6; D uncertain. The CDR3 sequence is 15 residues long. V was pared by 0 bases and J by 1 base, with 4 bases between. Germline V gene data show CDR1 as LNHDA and CDR2 as SQIVND (reference sequence). The DNA of the CDR3 is TGTGCCAGTAGTATAGACAGGTCTGGGGCCAACGTCCTGACTTTC. This sequence encodes CASSIDRSGANVLTF.

Here the CDR3 DNA reads TGTGCCAGCAGCTTAATGACTAGCGGGGGGGAGACCCAGTACTTC. Translated, it gives CASSLMTSGGETQYF. This chain uses TRBV7-2 with TRBJ2-5; 13 positions match TRBD2. CDR1 and CDR2 from the germline V gene are SGHTA and FQGNSA. The CDR3 spans 15 residues. Unmatched junction bases numbered 2, after V lost 2 bases and J lost 5 bases.

This rearrangement joins TRBV12-3 or TRBV12-4 to TRBJ2-7; perhaps TRBD1 as D (6 bases). Trimming took 4 bases from V and 5 from J, leaving 15 bases between them. This CDR3 has 14 amino acids. CDR3 amino acids: CASSSSGAPDEQYF. In DNA, the CDR3 is TGTGCCAGCAGTTCGTCAGGGGCCCCGGACGAGCAGTACTTC.

This rearrangement joins TRBV20-1 to TRBJ1-1; TRBD1 matches at 9 bases. Germline V gives CDR1 DFQATT, CDR2 SNEGSKA (reference sequence). The CDR3 contains 14 residues. V was pared by 3 bases and J by 5 bases, with 7 bases of the junction left unmatched. The chain's CDR3 is CSASFLGQGTEAFF. The CDR3 nucleotides read TGCAGTGCTAGTTTTTTGGGACAGGGTACTGAAGCTTTCTTT.

At least ten counts were recorded for this clonotype. The chain carries TRBV7-3 and TRBJ1-1, with D unresolved. The V gene's germline CDR1 is SGHTA and CDR2 FQGTGA. The CDR3 has 13 residues. V was trimmed by 2 bases and J by 1 base, leaving 5 bases between them. The CDR3 coding sequence is TGTGCCAGCAGCTTACTGCAGAACACTGAAGCTTTCTTT. Protein: CASSLLQNTEAFF. The whole variable domain, filled in from reference TRBV7-3 and TRBJ1-1, reads GAGVSQTPSNKVTEKGKYVELRCDPISGHTALYWYRQSLGQGPEFLIYFQGTGAADDSGLPNDRFFAVRPEGSVSTLKIQRTERGDSAVYLCASSLLQNTEAFFGQGTRLTVV.

This clonotype was observed many times. The chain carries TRBV6-4 and TRBJ2-1; 7 bases are shared with TRBD2. V lost 4 bases and J lost 8; bases outside the gene matches: 11. The CDR3 length is 15 residues. In germline, CDR1 is MRHNA, CDR2 SNTAGT. Here the CDR3 reads CASSAEMGGGDEQFF. Here the CDR3 DNA reads TGTGCCAGCAGTGCGGAAATGGGGGGAGGGGATGAGCAGTTCTTC.

This clonotype has at least ten counts. This chain uses TRBV18 with TRBJ2-7, with TRBD2 as a possible D gene (6 bases). CDR1 is KGHSH, CDR2 LQKENI, per germline. V was pared by 2 bases and J by 3 bases, with 11 bases between. This CDR3 has 14 amino acids. The CDR3 DNA is TGTGCCAGCTCACCATCAGGAGGGAGCTACGAGCAGTACTTC. Its translation is CASSPSGGSYEQYF.

There are many counts of this clonotype. The rearrangement links TRBV5-1 to TRBJ2-2; 14 bases fit TRBD2. The CDR3 runs 19 residues. Germline CDR1 is SGHRS and CDR2 is YFSETQ. V shed 2 bases, J shed 5 bases, and the junction held 11 bases outside the gene matches. The CDR3 DNA reads as TGCGCCAGCAGCTTTGGTTGGGGACTAGCGGGGGCCGCTACCGGGGAGCTGTTTTTT. Translation: CASSFGWGLAGAATGELFF. Looking up the rest from reference TRBV5-1 and TRBJ2-2 gives the full variable domain: KAGVTQTPRYLIKTRGQQVTLSCSPISGHRSVSWYQQTPGQGLQFLFEYFSETQRNKGNFPGRFSGRQFSNSRSEMNVSTLELGDSALYLCASSFGWGLAGAATGELFFGEGSRLTVL.

V and J are TRBV9 and TRBJ1-1; D not resolved. V was cut by 4 bases and J by 3 bases, with 10 bases left in between. CDR1 SGDLS and CDR2 YYNGEE come from the germline V gene. The CDR3 covers 13 residues. The CDR3 reads CASSPRGDTEAFF. CDR3 in DNA: TGTGCCAGCAGCCCCCGAGGAGACACTGAAGCTTTCTTT.

This clonotype was counted between two and nine times. The chain couples TRBV13 to TRBJ1-1; D is possibly TRBD1 (5 bases). Looked up from germline, CDR1 is PRHDT and CDR2 is FYEKMQ (reference sequence). The V and J ends lost 0 bases and 4 bases respectively, with 9 bases between them. The CDR3 runs 14 residues. CDR3 sequence reads: CASSLGQGSTEAFF. Written as DNA, the CDR3 is TGTGCCAGCAGCTTAGGTCAGGGTTCCACTGAAGCTTTCTTT.

This clonotype is termed medium-sized. V usage is TRBV11-2 and J usage is TRBJ1-4; D is undetermined. The CDR3 sequence is 13 residues long. The V end lost 4 bases, the J end lost 0 bases, and 3 bases lay between the germline ends. CDR1 SGHAT and CDR2 FQNNGV come from the germline V gene. The CDR3 here is CASSSATNEKLFF. In DNA, the CDR3 is TGTGCCAGCAGCTCCGCAACTAATGAAAAACTGTTTTTT.

The sample holds many counts of this clonotype. This rearrangement joins TRBV6-4 to TRBJ1-2; TRBD1 matches 8 bases. The germline gives CDR1 MRHNA, CDR2 SNTAGT. The junction had 10 bases not matched to a gene; V was cut back by 5 bases and J by 8 bases. The CDR3 is 14 residues long. Here the CDR3 DNA reads TGTGCCAGCAGTTCATGGAACAGGGGGACCGGCTACACCTTC. This sequence encodes CASSSWNRGTGYTF.

This clonotype showed up many times. The chain recombines TRBV10-3 with TRBJ2-7, with D hard to call. The V and J ends lost 8 bases and 3 bases respectively, with 8 bases between them. This CDR3 has 11 amino acids. The germline V gene encodes CDR1 ENHRY and CDR2 SYGVKD. As DNA, the CDR3 is TGTGCCATCGGCGGCAGCTACGAGCAGTACTTC. Translation gives CAIGGSYEQYF.

This clonotype was seen only a few times. The chain uses TRBV29-1 and TRBJ2-3; no definite D call. The CDR3 covers 13 residues. CDR1 is SQVTM, CDR2 ANQGSEA, per germline. V lost 4 bases to trimming and J lost 4 bases, with 12 bases between them. CDR3 region: CSVVSYPPDTQYF. CDR3 DNA sequence: TGCAGCGTTGTCTCGTACCCCCCAGATACGCAGTATTTT.

The chain employs TRBV29-1 and TRBJ2-5; TRBD1 matches at 8 bases. Germline trimming cut 5 bases from V and 5 bases from J; bases unmatched to any gene: 10. The CDR3 has 14 amino acids. Per the germline V gene, CDR1 is SQVTM and CDR2 is ANQGSEA. DNA of the CDR3: TGCAGCGTTCCCTCCCAGGGGGCTATGGAGACCCAGTACTTC. Its translation: CSVPSQGAMETQYF.

This clonotype is deemed medium-sized. The chain is built from TRBV20-1 and TRBJ2-2; no reliable D call. The CDR3 consists of 15 residues. Trimming took 0 bases from V and 3 from J, leaving 11 bases between them. The germline V gene encodes CDR1 DFQATT and CDR2 SNEGSKA (reference sequence). In DNA, the CDR3 is TGCAGTGCTAGAGAGGAAGGCCGGGACACCGGGGAGCTGTTTTTT. This sequence encodes CSAREEGRDTGELFF.

This clonotype was counted ten times or more. The gene calls are TRBV12-3 or TRBV12-4 and TRBJ2-5; possible D gene TRBD2, 6 bases. The CDR3 has 15 amino acids. V dropped 6 bases and J dropped 3 bases, with 17 bases sitting between them. The CDR3 is CASSSTGLTEETQYF. The CDR3 coding sequence is TGTGCCAGCAGCTCCACGGGACTGACAGAAGAGACCCAGTACTTC.

This clonotype was counted between two and nine times. The chain couples TRBV9 to TRBJ1-4, with D unresolved. This CDR3 is built from 17 residues. The germline V gene has CDR1 SGDLS and CDR2 YYNGEE. V lost 4 bases and J lost 3, with 19 bases in between. The CDR3 reads CASSPDPYRGANEKLFF. The CDR3 bases are TGTGCCAGCAGCCCAGACCCTTACAGAGGAGCTAATGAAAAACTGTTTTTT.

This clonotype has at least ten counts. The genes are TRBV2 and TRBJ2-6; D not certain. The CDR3 runs 14 residues. V was trimmed by 8 bases and J by 0 bases, leaving 8 bases between them. Germline CDR1 and CDR2: SNHLY and FYNNEI. CDR3 DNA sequence: TGTGCCAGCCTGGTTCTCTCTGGGGCCAACGTCCTGACTTTC. Protein: CASLVLSGANVLTF.

In this sample, this clonotype turned up many times. The chain employs TRBV11-2 and TRBJ2-7; D unclear. Looked up from germline, CDR1 is SGHAT and CDR2 is FQNNGV. The CDR3 has 15 amino acids. V lost 1 base, J lost 4 bases, and 14 bases lay in between. The CDR3 loop reads CASSLGDLSTYEQYF. Written as DNA, the CDR3 is TGTGCCAGCAGCTTAGGCGACCTGTCAACGTACGAGCAGTACTTC. The entire variable domain, with the rest obtained from reference TRBV11-2 and TRBJ2-7, is as follows: EAGVAQSPRYKIIEKRQSVAFWCNPISGHATLYWYQQILGQGPKLLIQFQNNGVVDDSQLPKDRFSAERLKGVDSTLKIQPAKLEDSAVYLCASSLGDLSTYEQYFGPGTRLTVT.

This clonotype was seen at least ten times. The V and J genes are TRBV19 and TRBJ1-5; D gene uncertain. Germline-derived CDR1 and CDR2 are LNHDA and SQIVND (reference sequence). The CDR3 length is 12 residues. The V end lost 8 bases, the J end lost 0 bases, and 5 bases lay between the germline ends. The CDR3 loop reads CASRHSNQPQHF. The CDR3 bases are TGTGCCAGTCGTCATAGCAATCAGCCCCAGCATTTT.

V usage is TRBV27 and J usage is TRBJ1-2; D gene uncertain. V was clipped by 10 bases and J by 5 bases, with 11 bases between them. CDR1 MNHEY and CDR2 SMNVEV come from the germline V gene (reference sequence). The CDR3 has 11 amino acids. The CDR3 DNA reads TGTGCCACGGTGGGCCCATATGGCTACACCTTC. It yields the protein CATVGPYGYTF.

There are a few counts of this clonotype. J is TRBJ1-1 and V is TRBV10-3; D is uncertain. This CDR3 has 12 residues. V was trimmed by 4 bases and J by 4 bases, leaving 7 bases between them. Germline CDR1 reads ENHRY; CDR2 reads SYGVKD. The CDR3 nucleotides read TGTGCCATCAGTGGTCAGATCACTGAAGCTTTCTTT. The encoded protein is CAISGQITEAFF.

V usage is TRBV12-3 or TRBV12-4 and J usage is TRBJ2-7, with D uncertain. CDR3 size: 12 residues. V lost 7 bases, J lost 0 bases, and 7 bases lay in between. The CDR3 nucleotides are TGTGCCAGCACCGTTGGCTCCTACGAGCAGTACTTC. Encoded protein: CASTVGSYEQYF.

As to this clonotype: This may be a read error, as it is one base from a much larger clone. The V gene is TRBV6-6, the J gene TRBJ2-7, with 10 bases matching TRBD2. The CDR3 is made up of 14 amino acids. In germline, CDR1 is MNHNY, CDR2 SVGAGI (reference sequence). The CDR3 is CTSSGTGTSAEQYF. In nucleotides, the CDR3 is TGTACCAGCAGCGGTACCGGGACTAGCGCCGAGCAGTACTTC.

Only a few counts were recorded for this clonotype. This chain uses TRBV29-1 with TRBJ2-1; 10 bases line up with TRBD1. Germline V gene lookup returns CDR1 SQVTM and CDR2 ANQGSEA. The CDR3 sequence is 13 residues long. V lost 4 bases and J lost 7; bases outside the gene matches: 4. The CDR3 region has the DNA TGCAGCGTTGGGACAGGGGGGAAGAATGAGCAGTTCTTC. Translation: CSVGTGGKNEQFF.